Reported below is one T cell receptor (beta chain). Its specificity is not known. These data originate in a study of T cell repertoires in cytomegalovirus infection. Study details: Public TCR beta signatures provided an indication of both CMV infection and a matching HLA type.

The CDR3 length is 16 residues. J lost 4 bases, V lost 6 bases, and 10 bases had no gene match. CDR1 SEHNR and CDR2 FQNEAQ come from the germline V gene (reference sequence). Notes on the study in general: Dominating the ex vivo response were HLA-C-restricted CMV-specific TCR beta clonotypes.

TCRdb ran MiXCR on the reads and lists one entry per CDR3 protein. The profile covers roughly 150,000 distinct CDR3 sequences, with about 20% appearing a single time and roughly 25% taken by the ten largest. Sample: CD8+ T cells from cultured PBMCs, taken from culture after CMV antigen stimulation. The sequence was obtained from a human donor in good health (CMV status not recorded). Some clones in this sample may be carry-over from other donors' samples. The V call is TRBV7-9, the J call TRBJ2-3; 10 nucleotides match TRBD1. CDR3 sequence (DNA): TGTGCCAGCAGGGGGACAGGGGCCTGGTGGTCAGATACGCAGTATTTT. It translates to CASRGTGAWWSDTQYF.